Listed below are T cell receptor beta chains from one sample, sequenced in a study of tumour-infiltrating T cells in Burkitt lymphoma. Generated by immunoSEQ multiplex PCR, the TCRdb table keeps only in-frame clones and is missing some. Of about 420 clones in the sample, 45% were seen once. The specimen was tumor tissue. These TCRs come from a human donor with Burkitt lymphoma. CDR3s include the opening cysteine and the closing phenylalanine or tryptophan. The D gene is left open where the match is weak. A row's size may be missing; if present it is once, few, many or a size class.

D gene	J gene	V gene	clone size	CDR3 protein	CDR3 DNA
NA	TRBJ1-6	TRBV4-1	NA	CASSLQMGDPSSPLHF	TGCGCCAGCAGCCTACAAATGGGGGATCCGAGTTCACCCCTCCACTTT
NA	TRBJ1-1	TRBV27	few	CASIRNTEAFF	TGTGCCAGCATTCGGAACACTGAAGCTTTCTTT
NA	TRBJ1-6	TRBV5-8	NA	CASGRTRNSPLHF	TGTGCCAGCGGGAGGACGAGAAATTCACCCCTCCACTTT
NA	TRBJ1-3	TRBV29-1	few	CSVGMLGEAGNTIYF	TGCAGCGTTGGCATGTTGGGGGAAGCTGGAAACACCATATATTTT
TRBD2	TRBJ2-7	TRBV4-3	NA	CASSPGLAVSSYEQYF	TGCGCCAGCAGCCCGGGACTAGCGGTAAGCTCCTACGAGCAGTACTTC
NA	TRBJ1-1	TRBV9	few	CASSTDGDEAFF	TGTGCCAGCAGCACGGACGGAGATGAAGCTTTCTTT
NA	TRBJ1-1	TRBV19	NA	CASSMVGGSTEAFF	TGTGCCAGTAGTATGGTTGGGGGATCCACTGAAGCTTTCTTT
TRBD1	TRBJ2-5	TRBV19	NA	CASSPVQGGETQYF	TGTGCCAGTAGCCCGGTACAGGGGGGAGAGACCCAGTACTTC
NA	TRBJ2-1	TRBV20-1	NA	CSARGGTQQFF	TGCAGTGCTAGAGGAGGGACACAGCAGTTCTTC
NA	TRBJ1-2	TRBV13	few	CASSLGGNYGYTF	TGTGCCAGCAGCTTAGGAGGGAACTATGGCTACACCTTC
TRBD1	TRBJ2-7	TRBV5-6	NA	CASSSTGGEYEQYF	TGTGCCAGCAGCTCGACAGGGGGCGAGTACGAGCAGTACTTC
TRBD2	TRBJ2-1	TRBV4-3	few	CASSHELAGRYNEQFF	TGCGCCAGCAGCCATGAACTAGCGGGCCGTTACAATGAGCAGTTCTTC
NA	TRBJ2-7	TRBV7-8	NA	CASRRGTGPYEQYF	TGTGCCAGCAGAAGAGGAACAGGGCCCTACGAGCAGTACTTC
NA	TRBJ2-2	TRBV19	once	CASSIWQTSTGELFF	TGTGCCAGTAGTATCTGGCAGACGTCGACCGGGGAGCTGTTTTTT
NA	TRBJ1-1	TRBV27	NA	CVSLRNTEAFF	TGTGTCAGCCTCAGGAACACTGAAGCTTTCTTT
NA	TRBJ2-5	TRBV29-1	few	CSVERGTQYF	TGCAGCGTTGAGAGAGGGACCCAGTACTTC
NA	TRBJ1-1	TRBV9	NA	CASSALGGLNTEAFF	TGTGCCAGCAGCGCTTTAGGGGGTCTGAACACTGAAGCTTTCTTT
NA	TRBJ1-5	TRBV4-1	NA	CASSQPPGLDNQPQHF	TGCGCCAGCAGCCAGCCTCCGGGTCTAGACAATCAGCCCCAGCATTTT
NA	TRBJ2-7	TRBV4-2	few	CASSQDDGNYEQYF	TGTGCCAGCAGCCAAGATGACGGAAACTACGAGCAGTACTTC